The rows below give T cell receptor beta chains drawn from one sample of a study of OX40 agonist ivuxolimab in advanced cancers. TCRdb's table, derived via immunoSEQ multiplex PCR, lists solely in-frame clones and lacks some. The sample consists of some 90,000 clones, around 87% of them appearing once. Sample: CD4+ or CD8+ T cells sorted from blood, taken in a trial of the OX40 agonist ivuxolimab. The receptors here all came from an adult with an advanced solid tumor such as melanoma, head and neck, liver or kidney cancer. Both conserved end residues are part of each CDR3. D genes are given only for firm matches. Some rows mark clone size as missing; the rest say once, few, many or name a class of expanded clone.

DNA	CDR3	D	size	V	J
TGTGCCAGCAGCTTTGGGACTAGCGGCCAAGAGACCCAGTACTTC	CASSFGTSGQETQYF	TRBD2	NA	TRBV27	TRBJ2-5
TGCAGCGTTGAAAATGGGCCTACCTACGAGCAGTACTTC	CSVENGPTYEQYF	NA	NA	TRBV29-1	TRBJ2-7
TGCGCCAGCAGCTTGGAAGGCAGGGTGTACCAAGAGACCCAGTACTTC	CASSLEGRVYQETQYF	NA	NA	TRBV5-1	TRBJ2-5
TGTGCCGGCAAGACCAGGGGGCGTACCGGGGAGCTGTTTTTT	CAGKTRGRTGELFF	TRBD1	NA	TRBV2	TRBJ2-2
TGCAGCGCCTCGGGACAGCCGGACCCCTACAATGAGCAGTTCTTC	CSASGQPDPYNEQFF	TRBD1	NA	TRBV29-1	TRBJ2-1
TGTGCCTGGAGGGGCCAGGCGATTGACTATGGCTACACCTTC	CAWRGQAIDYGYTF	NA	NA	TRBV30	TRBJ1-2
TGTGCCAGCAGCTTAGGTAGGACACTCCAAAGCTCTGGGGCCAACGTCCTGACTTTC	CASSLGRTLQSSGANVLTF	NA	NA	TRBV7-8	TRBJ2-6
TGTGCCAGCAGCCCGGGAGCCATGAACACTGAAGCTTTCTTT	CASSPGAMNTEAFF	NA	NA	TRBV7-9	TRBJ1-1
TGTGCCAGCAGTTCATCCTTGCTATTCGATGTAGTTAACTATGGCTACACCTTC	CASSSSLLFDVVNYGYTF	NA	NA	TRBV28	TRBJ1-2
TGCGCCAGCAGCTCGAACAGCTACGAGCAGTACTTC	CASSSNSYEQYF	NA	NA	TRBV5-1	TRBJ2-7
TGTGCCAGCAGCTCCCTACTAGCGGGGGCCACAGATACGCAGTATTTT	CASSSLLAGATDTQYF	TRBD2	once	TRBV9	TRBJ2-3
TGTGCCAGCAGTAAATCGCGATACAACTATGGCTACACCTTC	CASSKSRYNYGYTF	NA	NA	TRBV6-5	TRBJ1-2
TGTGCCAGCAGCTTTGGACTGTTTGGCTACACCTTC	CASSFGLFGYTF	NA	NA	TRBV7-2	TRBJ1-2
TGTGCCAGCAGCAGTAGCGGGAGTTCTAAGACCCAGTACTTC	CASSSSGSSKTQYF	TRBD2	once	TRBV7-8	TRBJ2-5
TGTGCCAGCGCGGGACAGCGAAATCAGCCCCAGCATTTT	CASAGQRNQPQHF	TRBD1	few	TRBV6-5	TRBJ1-5
TGTGCCAGCAGTGAAGCAGGGGGACGTCAGCCCCAGCATTTT	CASSEAGGRQPQHF	NA	NA	TRBV6-1	TRBJ1-5